The next 28 T cell receptor beta chains were all read from a single sample in a study of blood T cell repertoires in COVID-19. Method: immunoSEQ multiplex PCR; TCRdb's copy keeps in-frame clones and lacks some. The sample carries around 85,000 clones, 87% recorded once. The sample comprised peripheral blood. These receptors were taken from a man aged 55 to 69 with acute or convalescent COVID-19.

This clone was detected only once. The V call is TRBV27, the J call TRBJ2-1, with 13 bases that match TRBD2. The CDR3 is made up of 19 amino acids. Germline assignment: CDR1 MNHEY and CDR2 SMNVEV (reference sequence). J gave up 0 bases and V 6 bases, and 11 bases lay outside the gene matches. The CDR3 sequence: CASSPSGTSGVSSYNEQFF. CDR3 sequence (DNA): TGTGCCAGCAGCCCCTCAGGGACTAGCGGGGTGAGCTCCTACAATGAGCAGTTCTTC.

The V and J genes are TRBV6-5 and TRBJ1-2; D ambiguous. CDR1 is MNHEY and CDR2 is SVGAGI in the germline V gene. The CDR3 runs 15 residues. The ends were cut back, 5 bases at V and 0 bases at J, with 13 bases in the middle. The CDR3 region is CASSLSGNANYGYTF. Written as DNA, the CDR3 is TGTGCCAGCAGTCTGAGCGGGAACGCTAACTATGGCTACACCTTC.

The V and J genes are TRBV6-1 and TRBJ1-3; 9 bases map to TRBD1. The CDR3 runs to 16 residues. Germline V lookup: CDR1 MNHNS, CDR2 SASEGT. J was trimmed by 0 bases and V by 4 bases; bases with no gene match: 4. DNA for the CDR3: TGTGCCAGCAGTGCCGGACAGGGGCCCTCTGGAAACACCATATATTTT. Translation: CASSAGQGPSGNTIYF.

V is TRBV30 and J is TRBJ1-2; 7 bases align to TRBD1. After removal of 2 bases from V and 4 bases from J, the junction contained 4 bases not matched to a gene. The germline V gene encodes CDR1 GTSNPN and CDR2 SVGIG (reference sequence). The CDR3 is made up of 13 amino acids. CDR3 sequence reads: CAWSPGQIYGYTF. In nucleotides, the CDR3 is TGTGCCTGGAGTCCGGGACAGATCTATGGCTACACCTTC.

The chain recombines TRBV6-1 with TRBJ1-4; 7 positions match TRBD1. Trimming removed 0 bases from V and 8 bases from J; junction bases left unmatched: 9. Looked up from germline, CDR1 is MNHNS and CDR2 is SASEGT. This CDR3 is built from 16 residues. In DNA form, the CDR3 reads TGTGCCAGCAGTGAAGCTTCGCGACAGGGCGGCGAAAAACTGTTTTTT. Protein: CASSEASRQGGEKLFF.

The chain is built from TRBV5-1 and TRBJ2-6; D is unresolved. Germline-derived CDR1 and CDR2 are SGHRS and YFSETQ. V was clipped by 6 bases and J by 1 base, with 8 bases between them. The CDR3 has 14 amino acids. The CDR3 DNA reads TGCGCCAGCACGAGAGAATCTGGGGCCAACGTCCTGACTTTC. Protein: CASTRESGANVLTF.

This sequence joins TRBV9 and TRBJ2-4, with D possibly being TRBD1 (6 bases). Germline V gene lookup returns CDR1 SGDLS and CDR2 YYNGEE. CDR3 length: 20 residues. Trimming took off 3 bases at V and 0 bases at J, with 25 bases between the two ends. The CDR3 DNA sequence: TGTGCCAGCAGCGAGTCCGATGGGGACAAGACTACCCTAGCCAAAAACATTCAGTACTTC. Protein sequence: CASSESDGDKTTLAKNIQYF.

The chain carries TRBV11-2 and TRBJ2-1, with 9 positions matching TRBD2. CDR1 and CDR2 from the germline V gene are SGHAT and FQNNGV. The CDR3 has 16 residues. J gave up 3 bases and V 2 bases, and 5 bases lay outside the gene matches. The CDR3 coding sequence is TGTGCCAGCAGCTTAATCACTAGCGGGTTCTACAATGAGCAGTTCTTC. Residues: CASSLITSGFYNEQFF.

The chain uses TRBV6-1 and TRBJ2-5, with D maybe TRBD2 (6 bases). Looked up from germline, CDR1 is MNHNS and CDR2 is SASEGT. The CDR3 contains 15 residues. Between the trimmed V and J ends, which lost 3 bases and 3 bases, there was a span of 14 bases. The CDR3 sequence: CASSDATSGEETQYF. DNA for the CDR3: TGTGCCAGCAGTGATGCAACGTCGGGGGAAGAGACCCAGTACTTC.

The rearrangement links TRBV5-1 to TRBJ2-3, with 10 nucleotides matching TRBD2. V shed 1 base and J 6 bases; nucleotides not matched to a gene: 8. From germline, CDR1 is SGHRS and CDR2 YFSETQ. There are 16 residues in the CDR3. This CDR3 reads CASSLILAGGKDTQYF. The DNA for the CDR3 is TGCGCCAGCAGCTTGATCTTAGCGGGGGGCAAGGATACGCAGTATTTT.

This sequence joins TRBV2 and TRBJ2-3; TRBD2 matches at 7 bases. V shed 5 bases and J 1 base; nucleotides not matched to a gene: 9. The germline gives CDR1 SNHLY, CDR2 FYNNEI. The CDR3 is 16 residues long. CDR3 protein: CASSPLRGRGTDTQYF. The CDR3 bases are TGTGCCAGCAGTCCGTTGCGGGGGAGGGGCACAGATACGCAGTATTTT. The full variable domain, in which reference TRBV2 and TRBJ2-3 provide the parts outside the CDR3, is EPEVTQTPSHQVTQMGQEVILRCVPISNHLYFYWYRQILGQKVEFLVSFYNNEISEKSEIFDDQFSVERPDGSNFTLKIRSTKLEDSAMYFCASSPLRGRGTDTQYFGPGTRLTVL.

V gene TRBV7-6 combines with J gene TRBJ2-7; possible D gene TRBD2, 6 bases. The CDR3 extends over 16 amino acids. Germline CDR1 reads SGHVS; CDR2 reads FNYEAQ. The V end was cut by 2 bases, the J end by 3 bases, with 17 bases between. CDR3 coding DNA: TGTGCCAGCAGCTTATCCGGGGGTCCGGCTGTCTACGAGCAGTACTTC. This encodes CASSLSGGPAVYEQYF.

V and J are TRBV19 and TRBJ1-2; 11 nucleotides line up with TRBD1. After removal of 0 bases from V and 5 bases from J, the junction contained 8 bases not matched to a gene. The CDR3 is made up of 17 amino acids. CDR1 and CDR2 from the germline V gene are LNHDA and SQIVND (reference sequence). The CDR3: CASSIDSSGTGGYGYTF. As DNA, the CDR3 is TGTGCCAGTAGTATAGATTCCTCTGGGACAGGGGGTTATGGCTACACCTTC.

The CDR3 nucleotides read TGTGCCAGCTCACGACAGGGACGAACTAATGAAAAACTGTTTTTT. This encodes CASSRQGRTNEKLFF. The chain carries TRBV18 and TRBJ1-4, with 7 positions matching TRBD1. Germline V CDR1 and CDR2: KGHSH, LQKENI. This CDR3 is 15 amino acids long. Unmatched junction bases numbered 3, after V lost 4 bases and J lost 1 base.

The V call is TRBV7-6, the J call TRBJ2-3; 10 bases agree with TRBD2. Germline V gene sequence: CDR1 SGHVS, CDR2 FNYEAQ. This CDR3 has 15 amino acids. The V segment lost 2 bases and the J segment 3 bases; nucleotides outside the gene matches: 2. The CDR3 reads CASSLLTSGTDTQYF. The CDR3 DNA sequence: TGTGCCAGCAGCTTACTGACTAGCGGGACAGATACGCAGTATTTT.

The sample holds many counts of this clone. This chain connects TRBV9 to TRBJ2-1; tentatively, D is TRBD1 (6 bases). The CDR3 consists of 14 residues. Germline V gives CDR1 SGDLS, CDR2 YYNGEE. Trimming took off 3 bases at V and 5 bases at J, with 12 bases between the two ends. CDR3 in amino acids: CASSEEDRDNEQFF. CDR3 sequence (DNA): TGTGCCAGCAGCGAGGAGGACAGAGACAATGAGCAGTTCTTC.

The V call is TRBV13, the J call TRBJ2-1, with a tentative D call TRBD1 (6 bases). Trimming took 3 bases from V and 6 from J, leaving 6 bases between them. From germline, CDR1 is PRHDT and CDR2 FYEKMQ (reference sequence). This CDR3 has 12 residues. CDR3 coding DNA: TGTGCCAGCAGCTTCAGGGGCAATGAGCAGTTCTTC. Translation: CASSFRGNEQFF.

The rearrangement uses TRBV9 and TRBJ1-2, with D unresolved. CDR1 and CDR2 from the germline V gene are SGDLS and YYNGEE. The CDR3 runs to 14 residues. With 0 bases removed from V and 2 bases from J, the gap between germline ends came to 8 bases. The CDR3 region has the DNA TGTGCCAGCAGCGTAGGGCAGAACAACTATGGCTACACCTTC. Amino acids: CASSVGQNNYGYTF.

The chain is built from TRBV5-4 and TRBJ1-4, with D uncertain. The V gene lost 2 bases and the J gene lost 8 bases, with 19 bases spanning the gap. This CDR3 contains 16 residues. The germline CDR1 and CDR2 sequences are SGHNT and YYREEE (reference sequence). As DNA, the CDR3 is TGTGCCAGCAGCTTTTTTGAGGGCCGGTCCGGGGAAAAACTGTTTTTT. It specifies CASSFFEGRSGEKLFF.

This chain connects TRBV11-2 to TRBJ2-1, with D maybe TRBD1 (6 bases). The CDR3 is 18 residues long. Germline loops: CDR1 SGHAT, CDR2 FQNNGV. The ends were cut back, 5 bases at V and 0 bases at J, with 20 bases in the middle. The CDR3 coding sequence is TGTGCCAGCAGCCGAATTATGGGGGCACTGAGCTCCTACAATGAGCAGTTCTTC. This encodes CASSRIMGALSSYNEQFF.

This clone was detected once. The chain employs TRBV24-1 and TRBJ1-5; 8 nucleotides match TRBD1. The J segment lost 0 bases and the V segment lost 2 bases, leaving 5 bases of the junction unmatched. This CDR3 contains 17 residues. Germline values: CDR1 KGHDR, CDR2 SFDVKD. CDR3 amino acids: CATSDSYRGNSNQPQHF. The CDR3 DNA reads as TGTGCCACCAGTGATTCCTACAGGGGGAATAGCAATCAGCCCCAGCATTTT.

In its sample, this clone was seen a few times. V usage is TRBV5-1 and J usage is TRBJ1-1; maybe TRBD1 (6 bases). V was shortened by 2 bases and J by 1 base, with 18 bases between the two germline ends. The CDR3 runs 17 residues. Per the germline V gene, CDR1 is SGHRS and CDR2 is YFSETQ. The CDR3 region is CASSFGGEGQRNTEAFF. DNA for the CDR3: TGCGCCAGCAGCTTTGGGGGAGAAGGACAGAGGAACACTGAAGCTTTCTTT.

V gene TRBV30 combines with J gene TRBJ1-6, with D maybe TRBD1 (5 bases). The CDR3 is 16 residues long. CDR1 GTSNPN and CDR2 SVGIG come from the germline V gene (reference sequence). The V end lost 3 bases, the J end lost 4 bases, and 16 bases lay between the germline ends. DNA of the CDR3: TGTGCCTGGAGGCGGGGACCTAACCAGTATAATTCACCCCTCCACTTT. As protein: CAWRRGPNQYNSPLHF.

This clone was counted once. The V call is TRBV20-1, the J call TRBJ1-1, with 7 bases fitting TRBD1. The CDR3 runs to 13 residues. The germline gives CDR1 DFQATT, CDR2 SNEGSKA (reference sequence). The V segment lost 3 bases and the J segment 1 base; nucleotides outside the gene matches: 2. Written as DNA, the CDR3 is TGCAGTGCTAGTAGACAGGGGAACACTGAAGCTTTCTTT. Its translation: CSASRQGNTEAFF.

V usage is TRBV9 and J usage is TRBJ2-5; TRBD2 matches at 7 bases. The CDR3 spans 15 residues. V shed 0 bases, J shed 4 bases, and the junction held 6 bases outside the gene matches. In germline, CDR1 is SGDLS, CDR2 YYNGEE. The DNA for the CDR3 is TGTGCCAGCAGCGTAGAGGGAGGCGGGGGAGAGACCCAGTACTTC. It yields the protein CASSVEGGGGETQYF.

The chain couples TRBV29-1 to TRBJ1-1; perhaps TRBD1 as D (5 bases). Germline values: CDR1 SQVTM, CDR2 ANQGSEA. Trimming cost V 3 bases and J 8 bases, with 19 bases left between them. The CDR3 covers 14 residues. The DNA for the CDR3 is TGCAGCGTTGATGGGGACTGGGAGGATAGGGAAGCTTTCTTT. The encoded protein is CSVDGDWEDREAFF.

The J gene is TRBJ1-5, the V gene TRBV6-1; TRBD1 matches 7 bases. V lost 0 bases, J lost 0 bases, and 5 bases stayed unmatched. The CDR3 has 17 residues. Germline lookup yields CDR1 MNHNS and CDR2 SASEGT. For the CDR3, the DNA is TGTGCCAGCAGTGAAGCGAGGGGGCAACATAGCAATCAGCCCCAGCATTTT. Its translation is CASSEARGQHSNQPQHF.

This clone was recorded once. Here the CDR3 DNA reads TGTGCCAGCAGTGGCCCAGCGGGGGCCAGCCCAGATACGCAGTATTTT. Translating gives CASSGPAGASPDTQYF. The rearrangement uses TRBV6-1 and TRBJ2-3, with 8 bases matching TRBD2. The CDR3 consists of 16 residues. The germline gives CDR1 MNHNS, CDR2 SASEGT. V lost 4 bases to trimming and J lost 4 bases; unmatched junction nucleotides: 10.